These 20 T cell receptor beta chains originate from one sample sequenced in a study of blood T cells in healthy people across ages (dated by TCRdb to 2014 to 2015). The library was made by 5' RACE. A second roughly 6 to 11 cycle PCR used a sample-barcoded 5' primer and a J-beta primer mix. TCRdb cleaned the public reads at Q25 with fastp, built clones with MiXCR and kept in-frame beta chains. Every CDR3 protein is listed once, alongside the most common genes and DNA of its rows. Within this sample are around 2 million distinct CDR3 sequences, with approximately 39% of them counted one time only. Roughly 23% of the sample belongs to the ten largest clones. Sequenced sample: blood. Source of these receptors: a human donor in good health.

V is TRBV5-1 and J is TRBJ1-2; TRBD1 aligns across 8 bases. The ends lost 1 base at V and 5 bases at J; junction bases unmatched: 22. This CDR3 spans 20 amino acids. From germline, CDR1 is SGHRS and CDR2 YFSETQ. The CDR3 DNA is TGCGCCAGCAGCTTGATGCCGCGGACAGGGTCGTCCGTCGATAGATATGGCTACACCTTC. Amino acids: CASSLMPRTGSSVDRYGYTF.

Details on this clonotype: At one end the junction does not follow the germline gene, possibly because of a read error. The rearrangement links TRBV7-6 to TRBJ2-1, with D hard to call. This CDR3 has 12 amino acids. Germline V gives CDR1 SGHVS, CDR2 FNYEAQ. The CDR3 region has the DNA TGTGCCAACAGCTCCCCAGGCAATGAGCAGTTCTTC. This codes for CANSSPGNEQFF.

This clonotype was found a few times. CDR3 DNA: TGCGCCAGCAGCCAAGATCAATCGACAGGGGGTCATCAGCCCCAGCATTTT. As protein: CASSQDQSTGGHQPQHF. J is TRBJ1-5 and V is TRBV4-3, with 9 bases that match TRBD1. Germline V gene sequence: CDR1 LGHNA, CDR2 YSLEER. This CDR3 comprises 17 residues. V lost 0 bases, J lost 5 bases, and 8 bases stayed unmatched.

The V and J genes are TRBV12-3 or TRBV12-4 and TRBJ1-1; 7 bases map to TRBD1. The CDR3 totals 13 residues. Germline trimming cut 1 base from V and 11 bases from J; bases unmatched to any gene: 7. In DNA form, the CDR3 reads TGTGCCAGCAGTTTAGACAGGGGATATCGGGCTTTCTTT. This sequence encodes CASSLDRGYRAFF.

V usage is TRBV29-1 and J usage is TRBJ1-2; D gene uncertain. The CDR3 spans 11 residues. V was trimmed by 5 bases and J by 4 bases, leaving 8 bases between them. Germline CDR1 and CDR2: SQVTM and ANQGSEA. The CDR3 DNA sequence: TGCAGCGTTCCCGACCTCTATGGCTACACCTTC. Translation gives CSVPDLYGYTF.

In the case of this clonotype: A read error is possible here, since a much larger clone lies one base away. V gene TRBV29-1 combines with J gene TRBJ2-4; perhaps TRBD1 as D (6 bases). Germline CDR1 reads SQVTM; CDR2 reads ANQGSEA. The ends were cut back, 0 bases at V and 13 bases at J, with 22 bases in the middle. The CDR3 totals 15 residues. CDR3 coding DNA: TGCAGCGTTGAAGAGGGGGCTTTAGTAGAATATGAGCAGTACTTC. This sequence encodes CSVEEGALVEYEQYF. The complete variable domain, with remaining parts taken from reference TRBV29-1 and TRBJ2-4, reads SAVISQKPSRDICQRGTSLTIQCQVDSQVTMMFWYRQQPGQSLTLIATANQGSEATYESGFVIDKFPISRPNLTFSTLTVSNMSPEDSSIYLCSVEEGALVEYEQYFGAGTRLSVL.

The chain employs TRBV6-5 and TRBJ1-1; possible D gene TRBD1, 6 bases. V lost 2 bases and J lost 3, with 10 bases in between. Germline CDR1 MNHEY, CDR2 SVGAGI. The CDR3 length is 14 residues. The CDR3 DNA is TGTGCCAGCAGTTACCGACAGGATTACACTGAAGCTTTCTTT. It translates to CASSYRQDYTEAFF.

The chain is built from TRBV7-9 and TRBJ2-1; D not resolved. Germline V gene data show CDR1 as SEHNR and CDR2 as FQNEAQ (reference sequence). The CDR3 is 14 amino acids. The germline V and J ends were trimmed by 4 bases and 6 bases, with 13 bases remaining between them. Written as DNA, the CDR3 is TGTGCCAGCAGCTACAGCTGGGAATTCAATGAGCAGTTCTTC. Translation gives CASSYSWEFNEQFF.

This chain links TRBV6-6 with TRBJ2-3, with D possibly being TRBD2 (6 bases). CDR1 and CDR2 (germline): MNHNY, SVGAGI (reference sequence). The CDR3 has 18 amino acids. The V end was cut by 2 bases, the J end by 0 bases, with 18 bases between. CDR3 loop: CASSYDYSGPTSTDTQYF. The CDR3 DNA reads as TGTGCCAGCAGTTACGACTATAGCGGCCCTACTAGCACAGATACGCAGTATTTT.

The rearrangement joins TRBV20-1 to TRBJ2-1, with 8 nucleotides matching TRBD2. Trimming removed 3 bases from V and 6 bases from J; junction bases left unmatched: 7. The CDR3 is made up of 14 amino acids. The germline V gene has CDR1 DFQATT and CDR2 SNEGSKA (reference sequence). CDR3 sequence reads: CSASGVSGVNEQFF. The CDR3 DNA is TGCAGTGCTAGTGGGGTTAGCGGGGTCAATGAGCAGTTCTTC.

This clonotype was observed a handful of times. The J gene is TRBJ1-2, the V gene TRBV20-1, with TRBD1 matching 10 bases. The CDR3 is made up of 14 amino acids. Germline assignment: CDR1 DFQATT and CDR2 SNEGSKA (reference sequence). Losses at the gene ends were 5 bases for V and 6 bases for J; bases not matched to a gene: 9. The CDR3 reads CSAPSDRGPDGYTF. CDR3 sequence (DNA): TGCAGTGCTCCCTCAGACAGGGGGCCCGATGGCTACACCTTC.

This chain links TRBV25-1 with TRBJ1-1; 8 bases fit TRBD1. The V and J ends lost 7 bases and 9 bases, in that order; junction bases with no gene match: 10. Germline-derived CDR1 and CDR2 are MGHDK and SYGVNS. The CDR3 is made up of 13 amino acids. The CDR3 bases are TGTGCCAGCACGGGGCAGGGGGCCCAGCAAGCTTTCTTT. This gives the protein CASTGQGAQQAFF.

Comment on this clonotype: A much more abundant neighbour one base away suggests this may be a read error. The chain couples TRBV29-1 to TRBJ2-1, with 7 bases lining up with TRBD1. V gave up 7 bases and J gave up 8 bases; unmatched junction bases: 8. The CDR3 has 12 residues. Germline V gene sequence: CDR1 SQVTM, CDR2 ANQGSEA. Written as DNA, the CDR3 is TGCAGCGGTGAGAAGGGGGCTGATGAGCAGTTCTTC. Its protein product is CSGEKGADEQFF.

This clonotype turned up a few times. The chain links TRBV12-3 or TRBV12-4 to TRBJ2-1, with D possibly TRBD1 on 5 matching bases. The CDR3 contains 13 residues. Trimming took off 3 bases at V and 9 bases at J, with 12 bases between the two ends. CDR3 protein: CASSFQGRAEQFF. CDR3 nucleotide sequence: TGTGCCAGCAGTTTCCAGGGTAGGGCTGAGCAGTTCTTC.

V and J are TRBV2 and TRBJ2-3; D is perhaps TRBD1 (5 bases). Deletions cut 2 bases from V and 1 base from J, with 10 bases between. CDR1 SNHLY and CDR2 FYNNEI come from the germline V gene. The CDR3 is 15 residues long. Written as DNA, the CDR3 is TGTGCCAGCAGTGAACAGGGCTTTGGCACAGATACGCAGTATTTT. Its translation: CASSEQGFGTDTQYF.

The chain employs TRBV6-6 and TRBJ2-7, with a tentative D call TRBD1 (5 bases). CDR1 MNHNY and CDR2 SVGAGI come from the germline V gene (reference sequence). Trimming pared 3 bases from V and 2 bases from J, leaving 11 bases between. There are 14 residues in the CDR3. CDR3 protein: CASSYPRQPYEQYF. CDR3 in DNA: TGTGCCAGCAGTTATCCGAGACAGCCCTACGAGCAGTACTTC.

The CDR3 reads CASSFLRGSDTQYF. As DNA, the CDR3 is TGTGCCAGCAGCTTTCTGAGGGGGTCAGATACGCAGTATTTT. The chain has TRBV7-2 and TRBJ2-3; a weak D match, TRBD1 (6 bases). Deletions cut 3 bases from V and 4 bases from J, with 11 bases between. CDR3 length: 14 residues. Per the germline V gene, CDR1 is SGHTA and CDR2 is FQGNSA. Supplemented by reference TRBV7-2 and TRBJ2-3, the full variable domain reads GAGVSQSPSNKVTEKGKDVELRCDPISGHTALYWYRQSLGQGLEFLIYFQGNSAPDKSGLPSDRFSAERTGGSVSTLTIQRTQQEDSAVYLCASSFLRGSDTQYFGPGTRLTVL.

CDR3 in amino acids: CSVLGFSATEAFF. The CDR3 region has the DNA TGCAGCGTTCTCGGTTTTTCTGCGACTGAAGCTTTCTTT. The chain couples TRBV29-1 to TRBJ1-1, with unresolved D. Trimming removed 5 bases from V and 5 bases from J, with 15 bases in between. The CDR3 consists of 13 residues. The germline V gene has CDR1 SQVTM and CDR2 ANQGSEA. Full variable domain (rest looked up from reference TRBV29-1 and TRBJ1-1): SAVISQKPSRDICQRGTSLTIQCQVDSQVTMMFWYRQQPGQSLTLIATANQGSEATYESGFVIDKFPISRPNLTFSTLTVSNMSPEDSSIYLCSVLGFSATEAFFGQGTRLTVV.

The chain has TRBV29-1 and TRBJ2-1, with D perhaps given as TRBD1 or TRBD2 (5 bases each). Germline CDR1 is SQVTM and CDR2 is ANQGSEA. The CDR3 is 14 amino acids. As DNA, the CDR3 is TGCGGCTTTTTTATGGGGGAATATAGAAATGAGCAGTTCTTC. Translating gives CGFFMGEYRNEQFF.

The chain uses TRBV20-1 and TRBJ2-1; TRBD2 matches 12 bases. This CDR3 spans 16 amino acids. V was clipped by 0 bases and J by 5 bases; unmatched bases: 5. Per germline, CDR1 DFQATT and CDR2 SNEGSKA (reference sequence). In DNA form, the CDR3 reads TGCAGTGCTAGAGACCCTAGCGGGGGGGGAAACAATGAGCAGTTCTTC. Translation: CSARDPSGGGNNEQFF.